This T cell receptor (beta chain) was captured by sequencing in a study of beta chain features in type 1 diabetes. Study background: Patients were similar to healthy donors in age and gender (as well as in cell yields).

The whole isolated RNA underwent reverse transcription, so sequencing captured expressed TCRB transcripts. Using immunoSEQ multiplex PCR, the repertoire was profiled, and TCRdb retains in-frame clones only, with some absent. The sample consists of a few hundred thousand clones, around 12% of them appearing once. A word on this clone: Its matching antigen is unknown.

After removal of 5 bases from V and 5 bases from J, the junction contained 12 bases not matched to a gene. Germline V CDR1 and CDR2: PRHDT, FYEKMQ (reference sequence). The CDR3 is made up of 17 amino acids. Overall study results and limits: Type 1 diabetes patients had moderately but significantly shorter TCRB CDR3s in all four CD4+ subsets.

The sample comprised naive CD4+ T cells from blood. The gene calls are TRBV13 and TRBJ2-4, with 10 bases fitting TRBD2. This TCR derives from a woman aged 18-30 years with type 1 diabetes. CDR3 sequence (DNA): TGTGCCAGCAGCCCCCATAGACTAGCGGGCTTGGAAAACATTCAGTACTTC. Its protein is CASSPHRLAGLENIQYF.